These T cell receptor beta chains were read from a single sample in a study of blood T cell repertoires in COVID-19. Profiling relied on immunoSEQ multiplex PCR, and the TCRdb table lists in-frame clones only, not all of them. The table includes around 280,000 clones, around 85% detected once. Source material: peripheral blood. The receptors shown here come from a woman in her twenties or thirties who had recovered from COVID-19. Each CDR3 is given with its conserved first and last residue. The order of the fields is J gene, clone size, V gene, D gene, CDR3 protein, CDR3 DNA. A D gene is named only where the DNA matches it firmly. Part of the rows lack a size; the others show once, few, many or a class for expanded clones.

j_call: TRBJ1-2; clone_size: NA; v_call: TRBV28; d_call: TRBD1; cdr3_aa: CASSSPGTGEDYGYTF; cdr3_nt: TGTGCCAGCAGTTCCCCTGGGACAGGGGAGGACTATGGCTACACCTTC
j_call: TRBJ2-1; clone_size: NA; v_call: TRBV19; d_call: TRBD1; cdr3_aa: CASSIGTGIEQFF; cdr3_nt: TGTGCCAGTAGTATCGGGACAGGCATTGAGCAGTTCTTC
j_call: TRBJ2-7; clone_size: once; v_call: TRBV3-1/TRBV3-2; d_call: TRBD2; cdr3_aa: CASSQRGSLPEQYF; cdr3_nt: TGTGCCAGCAGCCAACGCGGGAGTCTCCCCGAGCAGTACTTC
j_call: TRBJ1-1; clone_size: NA; v_call: TRBV19; d_call: NA; cdr3_aa: CASSITATEAFF; cdr3_nt: TGTGCCAGTAGTATTACAGCCACTGAAGCTTTCTTT
j_call: TRBJ2-5; clone_size: NA; v_call: TRBV29-1; d_call: TRBD1; cdr3_aa: CSAQGAVVETQYF; cdr3_nt: TGCAGCGCTCAGGGGGCAGTTGTAGAGACCCAGTACTTC
j_call: TRBJ2-7; clone_size: many; v_call: TRBV2; d_call: NA; cdr3_aa: CATHGNNEQYF; cdr3_nt: TGTGCCACTCACGGGAACAACGAGCAGTACTTC
j_call: TRBJ1-2; clone_size: NA; v_call: TRBV7-9; d_call: NA; cdr3_aa: CASSYRDYGYTF; cdr3_nt: TGTGCCAGCAGCTACAGGGACTATGGCTACACCTTC
j_call: TRBJ1-3; clone_size: once; v_call: TRBV28; d_call: NA; cdr3_aa: CASSSIFGRGNTIYF; cdr3_nt: TGTGCCAGCAGTTCAATCTTTGGGCGAGGAAACACCATATATTTT
j_call: TRBJ2-5; clone_size: NA; v_call: TRBV30; d_call: NA; cdr3_aa: CAWSVRGGETQYF; cdr3_nt: TGTGCCTGGAGTGTACGAGGGGGAGAGACCCAGTACTTC
j_call: TRBJ2-1; clone_size: NA; v_call: TRBV24-1; d_call: NA; cdr3_aa: CATSDLALAEQFF; cdr3_nt: TGTGCCACCAGTGACCTAGCTCTAGCGGAGCAGTTCTTC
j_call: TRBJ1-5; clone_size: few; v_call: TRBV5-4; d_call: TRBD1; cdr3_aa: CASSCGQVRDQPQHF; cdr3_nt: TGTGCCAGCAGCTGTGGACAGGTAAGGGATCAGCCCCAGCATTTT
j_call: TRBJ2-3; clone_size: NA; v_call: TRBV7-2; d_call: NA; cdr3_aa: CASSLISLDTQYF; cdr3_nt: TGTGCCAGCAGCTTAATTAGCTTAGATACGCAGTATTTT
j_call: TRBJ1-1; clone_size: NA; v_call: TRBV5-4; d_call: NA; cdr3_aa: CASSLRGGTEAFF; cdr3_nt: TGTGCCAGCAGCTTGCGGGGGGGCACTGAAGCTTTCTTT
j_call: TRBJ2-7; clone_size: NA; v_call: TRBV28; d_call: NA; cdr3_aa: CASSWTVPYEQYF; cdr3_nt: TGTGCCAGCAGTTGGACAGTTCCCTACGAGCAGTACTTC
j_call: TRBJ2-1; clone_size: NA; v_call: TRBV6-7; d_call: NA; cdr3_aa: CASSPRHDNEQFF; cdr3_nt: TGTGCCAGCAGTCCAAGACACGACAATGAGCAGTTCTTC
j_call: TRBJ1-1; clone_size: NA; v_call: TRBV5-5; d_call: TRBD1; cdr3_aa: CASSSTGVTSLNTEAFF; cdr3_nt: TGTGCCAGCAGCTCCACAGGGGTCACCTCTCTGAACACTGAAGCTTTCTTT
j_call: TRBJ2-7; clone_size: NA; v_call: TRBV11-2; d_call: TRBD1; cdr3_aa: CASSLGTSGTVEQYF; cdr3_nt: TGTGCCAGCAGCTTAGGGACATCCGGGACAGTCGAGCAGTACTTC
j_call: TRBJ2-7; clone_size: NA; v_call: TRBV7-9; d_call: TRBD1; cdr3_aa: CASSLAGQGSYEQYF; cdr3_nt: TGTGCCAGCAGCTTAGCCGGACAGGGCTCCTACGAGCAGTACTTC
j_call: TRBJ1-4; clone_size: NA; v_call: TRBV7-2; d_call: TRBD1; cdr3_aa: CASSSATGVEKLFF; cdr3_nt: TGTGCCAGCAGCTCGGCGACAGGGGTCGAAAAACTGTTTTTT
j_call: TRBJ2-7; clone_size: NA; v_call: TRBV7-2; d_call: NA; cdr3_aa: CASSSAYEQYF; cdr3_nt: TGTGCCAGCAGTTCCGCCTACGAGCAGTACTTC
j_call: TRBJ2-1; clone_size: few; v_call: TRBV27; d_call: NA; cdr3_aa: CASTRRDRDNEQFF; cdr3_nt: TGTGCCAGCACGCGGCGGGATCGGGACAATGAGCAGTTCTTC
j_call: TRBJ2-1; clone_size: NA; v_call: TRBV9; d_call: TRBD2; cdr3_aa: CASSITDAGGPIYNEQFF; cdr3_nt: TGTGCCAGCAGTATAACGGACGCGGGGGGGCCTATCTACAATGAGCAGTTCTTC
j_call: TRBJ1-1; clone_size: NA; v_call: TRBV18; d_call: TRBD1; cdr3_aa: CASSPRFFVRTGAGGTEAFF; cdr3_nt: TGTGCCAGCTCACCACGTTTTTTTGTTAGGACAGGGGCAGGCGGCACTGAAGCTTTCTTT
j_call: TRBJ2-3; clone_size: NA; v_call: TRBV4-1; d_call: NA; cdr3_aa: CASSQGGSRQGTQYF; cdr3_nt: TGCGCCAGCAGCCAGGGGGGTAGTCGTCAAGGTACGCAGTATTTT
j_call: TRBJ2-1; clone_size: NA; v_call: TRBV13; d_call: NA; cdr3_aa: CASSIYRVFSFGEQFF; cdr3_nt: TGTGCCAGCAGCATCTACAGGGTTTTTTCGTTCGGTGAGCAGTTCTTC
j_call: TRBJ1-3; clone_size: NA; v_call: TRBV28; d_call: NA; cdr3_aa: CASMDTLGSGNTIYF; cdr3_nt: TGTGCCAGCATGGACACCTTAGGGTCTGGAAACACCATATATTTT
j_call: TRBJ1-1; clone_size: NA; v_call: TRBV11-2; d_call: TRBD1; cdr3_aa: CASSPSTGGTEAFF; cdr3_nt: TGTGCCAGCAGCCCGTCGACAGGGGGGACTGAAGCTTTCTTT
j_call: TRBJ1-5; clone_size: NA; v_call: TRBV5-1; d_call: TRBD1; cdr3_aa: CASSLMGQNNQPQHF; cdr3_nt: TGCGCCAGCAGCTTAATGGGACAGAATAATCAGCCCCAGCATTTT
j_call: TRBJ1-4; clone_size: NA; v_call: TRBV30; d_call: TRBD1; cdr3_aa: CAWSNYLGQTNEKLFF; cdr3_nt: TGTGCCTGGAGTAATTACTTGGGACAGACTAATGAAAAACTGTTTTTT
j_call: TRBJ2-1; clone_size: NA; v_call: TRBV5-4; d_call: NA; cdr3_aa: CASSRNRFSSYNEQFF; cdr3_nt: TGTGCCAGCAGCCGGAACAGGTTTAGCTCCTACAATGAGCAGTTCTTC
j_call: TRBJ2-1; clone_size: NA; v_call: TRBV24-1; d_call: NA; cdr3_aa: CATSHRHSSYNEQFF; cdr3_nt: TGTGCCACCAGCCATAGACACAGCTCCTACAATGAGCAGTTCTTC
j_call: TRBJ1-1; clone_size: NA; v_call: TRBV29-1; d_call: TRBD1; cdr3_aa: CSVSQTGGAPTEAFF; cdr3_nt: TGCAGCGTCTCACAAACAGGGGGCGCGCCCACTGAAGCTTTCTTT
j_call: TRBJ1-4; clone_size: NA; v_call: TRBV7-2; d_call: NA; cdr3_aa: CASSQMGPQLNEKLFF; cdr3_nt: TGTGCCAGCAGCCAAATGGGGCCGCAGCTGAATGAAAAACTGTTTTTT
j_call: TRBJ2-1; clone_size: few; v_call: TRBV9; d_call: NA; cdr3_aa: CASSSETYNEQFF; cdr3_nt: TGTGCCAGCAGCTCCGAGACATACAATGAGCAGTTCTTC
j_call: TRBJ2-7; clone_size: NA; v_call: TRBV9; d_call: TRBD2; cdr3_aa: CASSVDTSGSQFPNF; cdr3_nt: TGTGCCAGCAGCGTAGATACTAGCGGGAGCCAATTTCCCAACTTC
j_call: TRBJ2-3; clone_size: NA; v_call: TRBV7-9; d_call: TRBD1; cdr3_aa: CASSLGQGEVGDTQYF; cdr3_nt: TGTGCCAGCAGCTTAGGACAGGGGGAGGTCGGGGATACGCAGTATTTT
j_call: TRBJ2-5; clone_size: NA; v_call: TRBV5-4; d_call: TRBD1; cdr3_aa: CASSLGDRGLTQYF; cdr3_nt: TGTGCCAGCAGCTTGGGGGACAGGGGTTTAACCCAGTACTTC
j_call: TRBJ2-7; clone_size: NA; v_call: TRBV5-4; d_call: TRBD1; cdr3_aa: CASSFPGQRSYEQYF; cdr3_nt: TGTGCCAGCAGCTTCCCGGGACAGCGTTCCTACGAGCAGTACTTC
j_call: TRBJ2-5; clone_size: NA; v_call: TRBV7-3; d_call: NA; cdr3_aa: CASSLSREETQYF; cdr3_nt: TGTGCCAGCAGCTTAAGCAGGGAAGAGACCCAGTACTTC
j_call: TRBJ1-2; clone_size: NA; v_call: TRBV12-3/TRBV12-4; d_call: TRBD1; cdr3_aa: CASSSPPGGGYTF; cdr3_nt: TGTGCCAGCAGTTCTCCGCCAGGGGGAGGCTACACCTTC
j_call: TRBJ2-2; clone_size: NA; v_call: TRBV6-6; d_call: TRBD2; cdr3_aa: CASSPNPGLAGSGELFF; cdr3_nt: TGTGCCAGCAGTCCCAATCCGGGACTAGCGGGGTCCGGGGAGCTGTTTTTT
j_call: TRBJ2-4; clone_size: once; v_call: TRBV2; d_call: NA; cdr3_aa: CASSGPQGSKNIQYF; cdr3_nt: TGTGCCAGCAGTGGGCCACAGGGTAGTAAAAACATTCAGTACTTC
j_call: TRBJ2-1; clone_size: once; v_call: TRBV7-2; d_call: NA; cdr3_aa: CASSGDSGTHSYNEQFF; cdr3_nt: TGTGCCAGCAGCGGGGACTCCGGGACTCACTCCTACAATGAGCAGTTCTTC
j_call: TRBJ2-1; clone_size: NA; v_call: TRBV19; d_call: TRBD2; cdr3_aa: CASTAGGVGEQFF; cdr3_nt: TGTGCCAGTACCGCCGGGGGGGTTGGTGAGCAGTTCTTC
j_call: TRBJ2-6; clone_size: once; v_call: TRBV5-1; d_call: NA; cdr3_aa: CASSFWTLDSSGANVLTF; cdr3_nt: TGCGCCAGCAGCTTCTGGACCCTGGACAGCTCTGGGGCCAACGTCCTGACTTTC
j_call: TRBJ2-3; clone_size: NA; v_call: TRBV19; d_call: TRBD2; cdr3_aa: CASSIPLAGGQDTQYF; cdr3_nt: TGTGCCAGTAGTATACCCCTAGCGGGAGGGCAAGATACGCAGTATTTT
j_call: TRBJ1-5; clone_size: NA; v_call: TRBV9; d_call: NA; cdr3_aa: CASSAHPERGQPQHF; cdr3_nt: TGTGCCAGCAGCGCCCATCCAGAGCGGGGTCAGCCCCAGCATTTT
j_call: TRBJ2-7; clone_size: NA; v_call: TRBV9; d_call: TRBD1; cdr3_aa: CASSAAGQGNEQYF; cdr3_nt: TGTGCCAGCAGCGCAGCAGGACAGGGGAACGAGCAGTACTTC
j_call: TRBJ1-4; clone_size: NA; v_call: TRBV5-5; d_call: NA; cdr3_aa: CASSLEGGGGNEKLFF; cdr3_nt: TGTGCCAGCAGCTTGGAAGGAGGAGGCGGGAATGAAAAACTGTTTTTT
j_call: TRBJ2-3; clone_size: NA; v_call: TRBV19; d_call: TRBD1; cdr3_aa: CASHRGPLGTDTQYF; cdr3_nt: TGTGCCAGTCACAGGGGCCCCCTTGGCACAGATACGCAGTATTTT
j_call: TRBJ1-6; clone_size: NA; v_call: TRBV2; d_call: NA; cdr3_aa: CASSGETNSPLHF; cdr3_nt: TGTGCCAGTTCAGGGGAAACAAATTCACCCCTCCACTTT
j_call: TRBJ1-3; clone_size: once; v_call: TRBV7-2; d_call: TRBD1; cdr3_aa: CASSKGQGGFGNTIYF; cdr3_nt: TGTGCCAGCAGCAAAGGACAGGGAGGGTTTGGAAACACCATATATTTT
j_call: TRBJ2-5; clone_size: NA; v_call: TRBV6-6; d_call: TRBD2; cdr3_aa: CASSHPTSGGQETQYF; cdr3_nt: TGTGCCAGCAGTCACCCGACTAGCGGGGGGCAAGAGACCCAGTACTTC